These 18 T cell receptor beta chains were sequenced from one sample in a study of Ad26.COV2.S vaccination and SARS-CoV-2 variants. Treatment meaning: about 20 received Ad26.COV2.S at low or high dose, single or two shots; 5 received placebo; per-sample allocation not given. Specimens were obtained on day 63 following the first vaccine or placebo injection. Sequencing used immunoSEQ multiplex PCR; TCRdb keeps in-frame clones, though not all of them. The sample holds under 400,000 clones, roughly 84% seen once. The sequences come from peripheral blood, collected in a trial of Ad26.COV2.S vaccine versus placebo. These TCRs come from a person between 18 and 65 years old who received the Ad26.COV2.S COVID-19 vaccine or a placebo.

This clone was detected once. The chain couples TRBV7-3 to TRBJ2-5; TRBD1 matches at 8 bases. Losses at the gene ends were 5 bases for V and 5 bases for J; bases not matched to a gene: 7. The CDR3 has 14 residues. Germline values: CDR1 SGHTA, CDR2 FQGTGA. The CDR3 DNA is TGTGCCAGCAGCCCGACCCGGACAGGGGAGACCCAGTACTTC. Translation: CASSPTRTGETQYF.

A single count supports this clone. The chain couples TRBV29-1 to TRBJ1-2; no clear D. Between the trimmed V and J ends, which lost 1 base and 6 bases, there was a span of 6 bases. The CDR3 totals 11 residues. Germline CDR1 reads SQVTM; CDR2 reads ANQGSEA. CDR3 region: CSVEGHHGYTF. In DNA, the CDR3 is TGCAGCGTTGAAGGGCACCATGGCTACACCTTC.

V gene TRBV7-2 combines with J gene TRBJ2-3; 9 nucleotides match TRBD2. This CDR3 spans 16 amino acids. J gave up 8 bases and V 6 bases, and 15 bases lay outside the gene matches. Germline V gives CDR1 SGHTA, CDR2 FQGNSA. CDR3 nucleotide sequence: TGTGCCAGCAGTGCGATGTTCGGGACTAGCCTAATTACGCAGTATTTT. As protein: CASSAMFGTSLITQYF.

The chain combines TRBV19 with TRBJ2-3; unclear D gene. Trimming cost V 1 base and J 5 bases, with 4 bases left between them. Germline V lookup: CDR1 LNHDA, CDR2 SQIVND (reference sequence). The CDR3 has 12 residues. CDR3 DNA sequence: TGTGCCAGTAGTATAGGGGGAGATACGCAGTATTTT. Protein sequence: CASSIGGDTQYF.

V gene TRBV3-1 (or the pseudogene TRBV3-2) combines with J gene TRBJ1-1; TRBD1 is a possible D gene (6 bases). Between the trimmed V and J ends, which lost 1 base and 5 bases, there was a span of 14 bases. Germline V gives CDR1 LGHDT, CDR2 YNNKEL (reference sequence). There are 15 residues in the CDR3. The CDR3 DNA reads as TGTGCCAGCAGCCAAGTTGGGGGCTTGGGGACTGAAGCTTTCTTT. Protein product: CASSQVGGLGTEAFF.

The chain couples TRBV30 to TRBJ1-3; D is unresolved. This CDR3 spans 13 amino acids. Germline loops: CDR1 GTSNPN, CDR2 SVGIG (reference sequence). Trimming pared 2 bases from V and 0 bases from J, leaving 5 bases between. The CDR3 region is CAWSLNSGNTIYF. CDR3 coding DNA: TGTGCCTGGAGTTTGAACTCTGGAAACACCATATATTTT.

The rearrangement uses TRBV2 and TRBJ1-4, with TRBD1 identical over 7 bases. This CDR3 spans 15 amino acids. Germline V gene data show CDR1 as SNHLY and CDR2 as FYNNEI. V lost 6 bases, J lost 5 bases, and 9 bases stayed unmatched. DNA for the CDR3: TGTGCCAGCAGGACAGGGCCCGGTATAAATGAAAAACTGTTTTTT. This gives the protein CASRTGPGINEKLFF.

V is TRBV29-1 and J is TRBJ2-5, with TRBD1 identical over 10 bases. This CDR3 is built from 14 residues. Germline values: CDR1 SQVTM, CDR2 ANQGSEA. The V segment lost 4 bases and the J segment 5 bases; nucleotides outside the gene matches: 7. DNA for the CDR3: TGCAGCGTTGCCAGGACAGGGGGGCGCGAGACCCAGTACTTC. This sequence encodes CSVARTGGRETQYF.

This clone was picked up a small number of times. This chain connects TRBV27 to TRBJ1-2; D not resolved. Per the germline V gene, CDR1 is MNHEY and CDR2 is SMNVEV (reference sequence). The CDR3 totals 16 residues. V dropped 0 bases and J dropped 0 bases, with 11 bases sitting between them. The CDR3 coding sequence is TGTGCCAGCAGTTTATCAGGTCAGGCAGCTAACTATGGCTACACCTTC. Translating it yields CASSLSGQAANYGYTF.

The chain is built from TRBV7-6 and TRBJ2-1; D not certain. The CDR3 totals 16 residues. V gave up 4 bases and J gave up 4 bases, with 17 bases separating them. CDR1 is SGHVS and CDR2 is FNYEAQ in the germline V gene. CDR3 coding DNA: TGTGCCAGCAGCTCCCGGTATAAATCCCCGTACAATGAGCAGTTCTTC. Residues: CASSSRYKSPYNEQFF.

A single count supports this clone. The rearrangement uses TRBV27 and TRBJ1-4; 7 bases are a match to TRBD1. The CDR3 sequence is 16 residues long. CDR1 and CDR2 from the germline V gene are MNHEY and SMNVEV (reference sequence). Unmatched junction bases numbered 12, after V lost 7 bases and J lost 4 bases. The CDR3 here is CASTPTRDRYNEKLFF. The CDR3 nucleotides read TGTGCCAGCACCCCCACTCGGGACAGATATAATGAAAAACTGTTTTTT.

J is TRBJ2-7 and V is TRBV3-1 (or the pseudogene TRBV3-2), with TRBD1 as a possible D gene (6 bases). V was shortened by 0 bases and J by 0 bases, with 12 bases between the two germline ends. This CDR3 is built from 16 residues. Germline V lookup: CDR1 LGHDT, CDR2 YNNKEL (reference sequence). The CDR3: CASSQETGTYSYEQYF. The CDR3 DNA reads TGTGCCAGCAGCCAAGAGACCGGGACATACTCCTACGAGCAGTACTTC.

CDR3 sequence (DNA): TGCGCCAGCAGCGGCGTGAACACCGGGGAGCTGTTTTTT. Translating gives CASSGVNTGELFF. The chain combines TRBV5-1 with TRBJ2-2; D is ambiguous. Between the trimmed V and J ends, which lost 4 bases and 1 base, there was a span of 5 bases. Germline-derived CDR1 and CDR2 are SGHRS and YFSETQ. This CDR3 contains 13 residues.

The genes are TRBV2 and TRBJ2-1; TRBD1 matches at 11 bases. Germline CDR1 is SNHLY and CDR2 is FYNNEI. This CDR3 is 18 amino acids long. V trimming: 5 bases; J trimming: 1 base; junction bases outside the gene matches: 10. DNA of the CDR3: TGTGCCAGCAGTACCGGGACAGGGGGTAGGATATCCTACAATGAGCAGTTCTTC. Encoded protein: CASSTGTGGRISYNEQFF.

This chain uses TRBV19 with TRBJ1-5; D call uncertain. This CDR3 is 16 amino acids long. The germline V gene encodes CDR1 LNHDA and CDR2 SQIVND (reference sequence). The V gene lost 3 bases and the J gene lost 4 bases, with 16 bases spanning the gap. DNA of the CDR3: TGTGCCAGTAGTATCCCCGCGCGGGTGGGGAATCAGCCCCAGCATTTT. It encodes CASSIPARVGNQPQHF.

In nucleotides, the CDR3 is TGCGCCAGCAGTGAACTTTTTCCCCCGTATAGCAATCAGCCCCAGCATTTT. This gives the protein CASSELFPPYSNQPQHF. V gene TRBV10-1 combines with J gene TRBJ1-5; D is ambiguous. This CDR3 region has 17 residues. CDR1 is WNHNN and CDR2 is SYGVQD in the germline V gene (reference sequence). Trimming removed 3 bases from V and 0 bases from J, with 15 bases in between.

The chain uses TRBV29-1 and TRBJ1-4; D is unclear. The CDR3 loop spans 11 amino acids. Trimming removed 7 bases at V and 8 bases at J, with 11 bases between. The germline gives CDR1 SQVTM, CDR2 ANQGSEA. CDR3 DNA sequence: TGCAGCGGGTTAGCGAGGGAAAAACTGTTTTTT. Translation: CSGLAREKLFF.

The chain carries TRBV21-1 and TRBJ1-5. TRBV21-1 is annotated as a pseudogene. This CDR3 is built from 17 residues. CDR3 sequence reads: CASSKASLTAGNQPQHF. CDR3 bases: TGTGCCAGCAGCAAAGCGAGTCTCACAGCGGGCAATCAGCCCCAGCATTTT.